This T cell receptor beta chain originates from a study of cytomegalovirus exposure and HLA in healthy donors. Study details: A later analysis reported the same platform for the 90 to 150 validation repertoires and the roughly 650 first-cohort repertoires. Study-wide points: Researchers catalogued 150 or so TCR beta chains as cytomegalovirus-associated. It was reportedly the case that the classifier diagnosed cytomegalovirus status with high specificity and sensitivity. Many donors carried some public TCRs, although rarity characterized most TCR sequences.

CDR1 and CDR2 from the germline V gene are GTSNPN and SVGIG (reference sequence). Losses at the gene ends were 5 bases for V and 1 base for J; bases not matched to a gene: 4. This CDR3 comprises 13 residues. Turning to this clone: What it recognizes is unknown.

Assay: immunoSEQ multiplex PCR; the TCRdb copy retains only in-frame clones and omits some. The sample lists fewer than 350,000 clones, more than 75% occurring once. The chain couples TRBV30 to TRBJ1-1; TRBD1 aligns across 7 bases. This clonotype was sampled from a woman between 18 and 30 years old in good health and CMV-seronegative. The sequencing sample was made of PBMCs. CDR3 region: CAWARQGNTEAFF. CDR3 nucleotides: TGTGCCTGGGCCCGACAGGGGAACACTGAAGCTTTCTTT.